The 10 T cell receptor beta chains reported below all come from one sample, sequenced in a study of identical twins. TCRdb recomputed calls from the 5' RACE reads with MiXCR, one row per CDR3 protein. The table includes around 1.7 million distinct CDR3 sequences, under 35% detected once. Sequenced: cord blood. These receptors came from a newborn girl in good health.

V and J are TRBV18 and TRBJ1-2; 7 nucleotides line up with TRBD1. Trimming at V came to 3 bases and at J to 3 bases, leaving 16 bases not matched to a gene. CDR3 length equals 18 residues. Germline values: CDR1 KGHSH, CDR2 LQKENI. In DNA, the CDR3 is TGTGCCAGCTCACCGCACTACCCACAGGGGTATCGCGACTATGGCTACACCTTC. Protein sequence: CASSPHYPQGYRDYGYTF.

This clonotype has only one observation. This may stem from a read error, because a much larger clone lies one nucleotide away. The CDR3 sequence is CAITRVAGGSYNEQYF. The CDR3 DNA follows: TGTGCCATCACAAGAGTAGCGGGGGGCTCCTACAATGAGCAGTACTTC. The chain couples TRBV10-3 to TRBJ2-1; 10 bases line up with TRBD2. The J call is in doubt because the DNA end fits TRBJ2-7 better. CDR1 and CDR2 (germline): ENHRY, SYGVKD. CDR3 length: 16 amino acids.

The table lists this clonotype with a few counts. The chain employs TRBV18 and TRBJ2-3; TRBD2 might be the D (6 bases). With 2 bases removed from V and 2 bases from J, the gap between germline ends came to 14 bases. This CDR3 region has 16 residues. Germline assignment: CDR1 KGHSH and CDR2 LQKENI. CDR3 DNA sequence: TGTGCCAGCTCACCATTACGGGGGATGACCACAGATACGCAGTATTTT. This gives the protein CASSPLRGMTTDTQYF.

This chain uses TRBV2 with TRBJ2-7, with 8 bases lining up with TRBD2. Germline CDR1 SNHLY, CDR2 FYNNEI. V lost 6 bases, J lost 7 bases, and 14 bases stayed unmatched. The CDR3 spans 15 residues. CDR3: CASRTGLVDYDEQYF. CDR3 bases: TGTGCCAGCAGGACGGGACTAGTCGACTACGATGAGCAGTACTTC.

This rearrangement joins TRBV19 to TRBJ2-2, with D possibly TRBD1 on 5 matching bases. The V gene's germline CDR1 is LNHDA and CDR2 SQIVND (reference sequence). V lost 2 bases, J lost 4 bases, and 8 bases lay in between. The CDR3 has 14 residues. Written as DNA, the CDR3 is TGTGCCAGTAGTATACGACAGATCACCGGGGAGCTGTTTTTT. It codes for CASSIRQITGELFF.

This clonotype has a handful of counts. The chain recombines TRBV29-1 with TRBJ2-7, with 8 bases matching TRBD2. The CDR3 consists of 13 residues. V dropped 8 bases and J dropped 7; count of bases not matched to a gene: 13. Germline-derived CDR1 and CDR2 are SQVTM and ANQGSEA. The CDR3 spells CSTTSGGDNEQYF. DNA of the CDR3: TGCAGCACCACTAGCGGAGGAGACAATGAGCAGTACTTC.

The rearrangement links TRBV3-1 to TRBJ2-2, with D hard to call. V lost 2 bases to trimming and J lost 0 bases, with 13 bases between them. Per germline, CDR1 LGHDT and CDR2 YNNKEL (reference sequence). CDR3 size: 17 residues. The CDR3 DNA reads TGTGCCAGCAGCCAACGAGCCTTTTTCGCGAACACCGGGGAGCTGTTTTTT. Translation gives CASSQRAFFANTGELFF.

This clonotype has more than one count but fewer than ten. The V gene is TRBV5-4, the J gene TRBJ2-1, with 7 positions matching TRBD1. J gave up 4 bases and V 4 bases, and 11 bases lay outside the gene matches. CDR1 and CDR2 from the germline V gene are SGHNT and YYREEE (reference sequence). This CDR3 spans 16 amino acids. The CDR3 bases are TGTGCCAGCAGCCGCCCCGGGACAGACGTTTACAATGAGCAGTTCTTC. Translating gives CASSRPGTDVYNEQFF.

Regarding this clonotype: This may be a read error, as it is one base from a much larger clone. The CDR3 region has the DNA TGTGCCACCAGTGTGCCGGGGGAGGGCACAGATACGCAGTATTTT. Its protein is CATSVPGEGTDTQYF. The chain employs TRBV10-3 and TRBJ2-3, with TRBD2 as a possible D gene (6 bases). CDR1 is ENHRY, CDR2 SYGVKD, per germline. This CDR3 region has 15 residues.

Concerning this clonotype itself: At one end the junction does not follow the germline gene, possibly because of a read error. CDR3 in DNA: TGTGCCAACAGTTACCGACAGGGCACCGGGGAGCTGTTTTTT. It specifies CANSYRQGTGELFF. The chain joins TRBV6-6 to TRBJ2-2; 7 bases match TRBD1. The CDR3 loop spans 14 amino acids. Germline V lookup: CDR1 MNHNY, CDR2 SVGAGI (reference sequence).